This T cell receptor beta chain was sequenced in a study of identical twins. General study findings and limits: Beta clonotypes that were abundant in cord blood contained fewer insertions, a pattern absent from memory repertoires.

TCRdb fed the 5' RACE reads into MiXCR, producing one record per CDR3 protein. The sample carries roughly 1,500,000 distinct CDR3 sequences, about 30% recorded once. With V trimmed by 1 base and J by 6 bases, 11 bases remained unmatched. Per germline, CDR1 SQVTM and CDR2 ANQGSEA. The CDR3 covers 16 residues. In regard to this clonotype: Its antigen is unknown.

The sequenced sample was cord blood. This chain uses TRBV29-1 with TRBJ2-1; 8 nucleotides line up with TRBD2. This receptor was obtained from a newborn girl in good health. CDR3 bases: TGCAGCGTTGAAGGCCCGTTAGCGGGACTCATCAATGAGCAGTTCTTC. Its translation: CSVEGPLAGLINEQFF.